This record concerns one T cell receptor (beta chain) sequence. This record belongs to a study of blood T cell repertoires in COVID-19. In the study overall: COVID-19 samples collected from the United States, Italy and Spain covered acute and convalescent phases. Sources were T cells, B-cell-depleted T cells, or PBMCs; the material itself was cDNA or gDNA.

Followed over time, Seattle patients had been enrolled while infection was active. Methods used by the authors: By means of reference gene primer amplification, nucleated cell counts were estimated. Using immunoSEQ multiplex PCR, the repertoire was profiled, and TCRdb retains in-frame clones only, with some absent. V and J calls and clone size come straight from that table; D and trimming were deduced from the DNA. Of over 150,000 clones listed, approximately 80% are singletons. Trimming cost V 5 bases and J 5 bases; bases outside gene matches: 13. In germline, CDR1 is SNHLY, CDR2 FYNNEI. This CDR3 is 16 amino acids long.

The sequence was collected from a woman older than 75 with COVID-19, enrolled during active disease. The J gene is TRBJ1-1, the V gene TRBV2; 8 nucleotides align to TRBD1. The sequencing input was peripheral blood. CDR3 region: CASSRGQVLQRTEAFF. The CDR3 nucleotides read TGTGCCAGCAGTAGGGGACAGGTCCTACAGAGGACTGAAGCTTTCTTT.